This T cell receptor (beta chain) appears in the sequencing data of a study of molecular identifiers for immune sequencing clone quantification. Study-wide points: For effector cells, clones above 20 RNA copies held over 98% of molecules; for naive cells, under 1%. Jurkat TCR RNA spiked in from one cell (amid some 1.1 million naive cells) was reportedly detectable.

Germline assignment: CDR1 SGHTA and CDR2 FQGNSA. Between the trimmed V and J ends, which lost 5 bases and 0 bases, there was a span of 20 bases. The CDR3 is 18 residues long. This clonotype was observed at least ten times. The antigen remains undetermined. Preparation of the bulk TCR libraries relied on previously described methods and listed TCR primers. Using its own MiXCR run on the PCR reads, TCRdb lists one record per CDR3 protein. In the table there are some 680,000 distinct CDR3 sequences, 25% of which are singletons. Sample: naive CD8+ T cells from blood, with Jurkat cell RNA spiked in. Subset of the sample: FACS-sorted CD8+CD4-CCR7+CD45RA+ naive T cells. The clonotype originates from a human donor in good health. Some libraries in this study had Jurkat cell RNA spiked in. The gene calls are TRBV7-2 and TRBJ1-5; the D gene is possibly TRBD1 (6 bases). The CDR3 coding sequence is TGTGCCAGCAGCGAATTAACAGGGTCGACCCCTAGCAATCAGCCCCAGCATTTT. It yields the protein CASSELTGSTPSNQPQHF.